What follows describes a single TCR beta chain. This sample was taken from a study of cytomegalovirus exposure and HLA in healthy donors. PCR used 60 Vbeta primers and 13 Jbeta primers. Sequencing was performed with immunoSEQ multiplex PCR; in TCRdb, only in-frame clones are kept and a portion is missing. This sample yields 150,000 to 200,000 clones, of which around 79% are seen a single time; approximately 3.1% belongs to the top ten. Nominally healthy donors were sampled, though unrecorded immune exposures were likely. The germline gives CDR1 SGHRS, CDR2 YFSETQ. The CDR3 sequence is 15 residues long. V was trimmed by 0 bases and J by 6 bases, leaving 14 bases between them.

J is TRBJ2-3 and V is TRBV5-1; D is possibly TRBD1 (5 bases). This TCR came from a woman aged 35 to 49 in good health and CMV-seronegative. Material: PBMCs. CDR3: CASSLEGPPGDTQYF. The CDR3, as DNA: TGCGCCAGCAGCTTGGAGGGGCCCCCGGGCGATACGCAGTATTTT. The full variable domain, completed using reference TRBV5-1 and TRBJ2-3, is KAGVTQTPRYLIKTRGQQVTLSCSPISGHRSVSWYQQTPGQGLQFLFEYFSETQRNKGNFPGRFSGRQFSNSRSEMNVSTLELGDSALYLCASSLEGPPGDTQYFGPGTRLTVL.